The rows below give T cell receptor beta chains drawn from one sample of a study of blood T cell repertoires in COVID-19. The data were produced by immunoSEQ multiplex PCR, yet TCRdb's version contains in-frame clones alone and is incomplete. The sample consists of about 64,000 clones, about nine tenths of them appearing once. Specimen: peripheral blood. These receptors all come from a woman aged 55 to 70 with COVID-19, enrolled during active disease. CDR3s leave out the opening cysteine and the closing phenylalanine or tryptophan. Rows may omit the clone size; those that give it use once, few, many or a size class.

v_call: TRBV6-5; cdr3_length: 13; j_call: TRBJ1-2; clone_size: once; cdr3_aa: ASSYPRGQGYGYT
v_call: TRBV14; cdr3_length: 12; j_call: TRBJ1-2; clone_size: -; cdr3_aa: ASSQPGTGTVNT
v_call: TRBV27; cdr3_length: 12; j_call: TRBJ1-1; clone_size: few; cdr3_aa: ASSFRGMNTEAF
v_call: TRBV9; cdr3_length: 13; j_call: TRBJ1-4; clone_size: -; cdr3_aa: ASSLTGGVNEKLF
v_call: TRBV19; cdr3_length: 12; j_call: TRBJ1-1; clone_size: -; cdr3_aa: ASNTGQTNTEAF
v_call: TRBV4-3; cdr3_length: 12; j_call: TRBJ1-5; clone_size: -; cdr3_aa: ASSQGRGGQPQH
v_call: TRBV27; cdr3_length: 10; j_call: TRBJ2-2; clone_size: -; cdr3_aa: ASSFFGGELF
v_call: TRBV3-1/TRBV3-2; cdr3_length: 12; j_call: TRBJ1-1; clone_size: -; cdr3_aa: ASSSPGENTEAF
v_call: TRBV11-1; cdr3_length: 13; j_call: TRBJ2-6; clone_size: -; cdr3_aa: ASSLARVGANVLT
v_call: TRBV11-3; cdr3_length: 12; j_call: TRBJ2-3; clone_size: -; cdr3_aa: ASSEDSRTDTQY
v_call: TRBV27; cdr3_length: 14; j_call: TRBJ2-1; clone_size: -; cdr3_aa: ASTPGTSGYYNEQF
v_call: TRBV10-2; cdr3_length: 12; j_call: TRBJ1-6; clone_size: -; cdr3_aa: ASKGTVDNSPLH
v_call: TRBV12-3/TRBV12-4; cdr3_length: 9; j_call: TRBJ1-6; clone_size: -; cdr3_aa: ASSLEGPLH
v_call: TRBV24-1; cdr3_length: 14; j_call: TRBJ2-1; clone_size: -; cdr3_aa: ATSESGQEEYNEQF
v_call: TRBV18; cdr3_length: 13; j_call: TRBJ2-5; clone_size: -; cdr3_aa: ASSPGLAGKETQY
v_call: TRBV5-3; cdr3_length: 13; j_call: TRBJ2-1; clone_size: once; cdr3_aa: ARSCTSGFNNEQF
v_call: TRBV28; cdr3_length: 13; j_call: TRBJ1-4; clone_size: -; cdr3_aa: ASSRQGSLREKLF
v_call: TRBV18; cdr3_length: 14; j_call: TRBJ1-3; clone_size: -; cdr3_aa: ASSPPYDTSGNTIY
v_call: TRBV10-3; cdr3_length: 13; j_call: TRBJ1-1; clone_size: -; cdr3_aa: AISESRGLNTEAF
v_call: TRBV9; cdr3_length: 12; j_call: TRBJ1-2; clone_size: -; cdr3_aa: ASSPLGQAYGYT
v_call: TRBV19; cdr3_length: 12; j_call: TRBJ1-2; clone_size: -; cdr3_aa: ASSIDRGDYGYT
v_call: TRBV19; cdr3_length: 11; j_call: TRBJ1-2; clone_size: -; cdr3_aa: ASQARGYYGYT
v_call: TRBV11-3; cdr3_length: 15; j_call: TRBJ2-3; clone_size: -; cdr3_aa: ASSGPGHRINTDTQY
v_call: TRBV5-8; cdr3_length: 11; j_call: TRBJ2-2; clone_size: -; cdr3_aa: ASSLPPPGELF
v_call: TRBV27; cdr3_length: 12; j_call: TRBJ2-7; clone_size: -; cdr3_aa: ASSISGLSYEQY
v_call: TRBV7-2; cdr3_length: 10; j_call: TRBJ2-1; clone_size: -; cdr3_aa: ASSLLYNEQF
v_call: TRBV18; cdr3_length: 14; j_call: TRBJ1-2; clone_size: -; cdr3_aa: ASSPVSSGASYGYT
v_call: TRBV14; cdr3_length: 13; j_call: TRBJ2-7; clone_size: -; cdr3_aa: ASSQERLASYEQY
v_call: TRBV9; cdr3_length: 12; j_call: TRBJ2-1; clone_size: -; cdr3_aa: ASSVGGSSDEQF
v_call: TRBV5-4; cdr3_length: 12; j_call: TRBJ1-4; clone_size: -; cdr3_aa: ASSPEALGEKLF
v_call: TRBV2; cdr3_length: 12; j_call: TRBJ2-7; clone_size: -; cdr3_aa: ASTTSGRAGEQY
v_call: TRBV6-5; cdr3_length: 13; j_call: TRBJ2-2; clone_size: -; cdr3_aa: ASSYGPVHTGELF
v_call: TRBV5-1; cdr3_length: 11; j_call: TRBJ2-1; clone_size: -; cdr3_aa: ASSLSGGNEQF
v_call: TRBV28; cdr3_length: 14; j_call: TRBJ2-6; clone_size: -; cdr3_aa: ASSLGQYSGANVLT
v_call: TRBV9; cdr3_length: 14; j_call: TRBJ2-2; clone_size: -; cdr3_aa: ASSVGTPLGTGELF
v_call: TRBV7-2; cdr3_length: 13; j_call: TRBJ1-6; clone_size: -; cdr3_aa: ASSFDRRSSSPLH
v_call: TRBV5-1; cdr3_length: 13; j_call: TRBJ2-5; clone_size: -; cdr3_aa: ASSFNGGYQETQY
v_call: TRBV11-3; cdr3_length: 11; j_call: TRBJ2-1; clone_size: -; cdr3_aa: ASSLGTSGEQF
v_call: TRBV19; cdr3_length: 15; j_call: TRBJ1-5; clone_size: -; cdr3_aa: ASSLKIGTGWDQPQH
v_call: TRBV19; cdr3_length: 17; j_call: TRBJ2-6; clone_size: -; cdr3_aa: ASSKTLGQSLLGANVLT
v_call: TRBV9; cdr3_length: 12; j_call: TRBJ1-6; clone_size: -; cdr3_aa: ASSARQGYSPLH
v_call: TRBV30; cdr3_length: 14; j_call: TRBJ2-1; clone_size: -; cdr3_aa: AWLNRRRGKIYEQF
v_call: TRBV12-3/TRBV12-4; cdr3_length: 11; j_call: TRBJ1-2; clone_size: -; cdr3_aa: ASSPTGHYGYT
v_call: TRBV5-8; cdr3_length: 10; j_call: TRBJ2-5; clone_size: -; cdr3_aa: ASDILTETQY
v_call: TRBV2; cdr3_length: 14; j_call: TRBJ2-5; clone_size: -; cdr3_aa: ASSILSSGTQETQY